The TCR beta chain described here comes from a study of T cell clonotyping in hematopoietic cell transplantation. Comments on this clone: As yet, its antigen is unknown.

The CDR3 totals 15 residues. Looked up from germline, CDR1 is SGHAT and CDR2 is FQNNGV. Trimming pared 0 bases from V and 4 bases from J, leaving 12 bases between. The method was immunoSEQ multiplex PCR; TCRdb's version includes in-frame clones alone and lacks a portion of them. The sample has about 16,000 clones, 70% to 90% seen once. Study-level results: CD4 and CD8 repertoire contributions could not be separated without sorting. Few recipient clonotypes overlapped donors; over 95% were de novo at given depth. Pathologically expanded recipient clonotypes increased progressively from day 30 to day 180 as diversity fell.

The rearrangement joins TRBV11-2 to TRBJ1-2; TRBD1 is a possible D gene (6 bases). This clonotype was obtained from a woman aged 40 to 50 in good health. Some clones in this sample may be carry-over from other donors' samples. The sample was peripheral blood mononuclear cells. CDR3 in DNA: TGTGCCAGCAGCTTAGAGGGGGGGCGTAGCTATGGCTACACCTTC. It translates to CASSLEGGRSYGYTF.